A selection of T cell receptor beta chains follows, all from one sample in a study of memory CD4+ T cells and cytomegalovirus serostatus. Profiling relied on immunoSEQ multiplex PCR, and the TCRdb table lists in-frame clones only, not all of them. This repertoire shows some 50,000 clones, around 80% found once; its top ten account for around 1.6%. The sequenced sample was memory CD4+ T cells from blood. These receptors all come from an adult in good health and CMV-seronegative. The CDR3 runs from the conserved cysteine through the conserved F or W. D genes are given only for firm matches. Clone size, where shown, is once, few, many, or a class for clones that have expanded.

>-|-|TRBV6-4|TRBJ1-1
CASRVDWTRTEAFF
TGTGCCAGCAGGGTGGACTGGACGCGGACTGAAGCTTTCTTT
>-|-|TRBV6-6|TRBJ1-2
CASSPRTTGRGYTF
TGTGCCAGCAGCCCTAGGACGACAGGTCGTGGCTACACCTTC
>-|-|TRBV10-3|TRBJ2-7
CAISAYPPGHLNYEQYF
TGTGCCATCAGTGCCTATCCCCCGGGACATCTAAACTACGAGCAGTACTTC
>-|-|TRBV5-1|TRBJ2-3
CASSLVQRTDTQYF
TGCGCCAGCAGCTTGGTACAGCGCACAGATACGCAGTATTTT
>-|-|TRBV5-1|TRBJ2-5
CASSLFGRQETQYF
TGCGCCAGCAGCTTGTTCGGGAGACAAGAGACCCAGTACTTC
>-|-|TRBV28|TRBJ1-4
CASSLVGGRNEKLFF
TGTGCCAGCAGTTTGGTCGGGGGTCGTAATGAAAAACTGTTTTTT
>-|-|TRBV2|TRBJ1-2
CASSVSGDDYGYTF
TGTGCCAGCAGTGTGTCAGGGGACGATTATGGCTACACCTTC
>-|-|TRBV10-3|TRBJ2-1
CAISGGGNEQFF
TGTGCCATCAGTGGGGGAGGCAATGAGCAGTTCTTC
>-|-|TRBV28|TRBJ1-3
CASSLTDSGNTIYF
TGTGCCAGCAGTTTGACAGACTCTGGAAACACCATATATTTT
>-|-|TRBV11-2|TRBJ1-4
CASSRLRGSNEKLFF
TGTGCCAGCAGCCGCCTCCGGGGCTCGAATGAAAAACTGTTTTTT
>TRBD1|-|TRBV14|TRBJ1-5
CASSQERLPGTDSNQPQHF
TGTGCCAGCAGCCAAGAAAGACTGCCTGGGACAGACAGCAATCAGCCCCAGCATTTT
>-|-|TRBV7-2|TRBJ2-7
CASSLGAPYEQYF
TGTGCCAGCAGCTTAGGGGCTCCCTACGAGCAGTACTTC
>-|-|TRBV4-3|TRBJ1-5
CASSQEGGRYSNQPQHF
TGCGCCAGCAGCCAAGAGGGGGGACGGTATAGCAATCAGCCCCAGCATTTT
>TRBD1|few|TRBV28|TRBJ1-3
CASSLGGGGNTIYF
TGTGCCAGCAGCCTAGGGGGCGGAGGAAACACCATATATTTT
>-|-|TRBV18|TRBJ1-1
CASSPTQNTEAFF
TGTGCCAGCTCACCAACCCAGAACACTGAAGCTTTCTTT
>TRBD1|-|TRBV28|TRBJ2-4
CASSERQGTGKNIQYF
TGTGCCAGCAGTGAACGACAGGGGACCGGCAAAAACATTCAGTACTTC
>TRBD2|-|TRBV14|TRBJ2-7
CASSRQSGSSYEQYF
TGTGCCAGCAGCCGTCAAAGCGGGAGCTCCTACGAGCAGTACTTC
>-|-|TRBV5-1|TRBJ2-7
CASSFRAHEQYF
TGCGCCAGCAGCTTCAGGGCCCACGAGCAGTACTTC
>-|-|TRBV6-5|TRBJ2-7
CASSYSAGIEQYF
TGTGCCAGCAGTTACTCCGCGGGTATCGAGCAGTACTTC
>-|-|TRBV29-1|TRBJ2-1
CSVEGYKGNEQFF
TGCAGCGTTGAAGGTTATAAGGGAAATGAGCAGTTCTTC
>-|-|TRBV19|TRBJ1-2
CASSMRGVGGYTF
TGTGCCAGTAGTATGCGGGGGGTCGGCGGCTACACCTTC
>-|-|TRBV28|TRBJ1-1
CASRPRFTEAFF
TGTGCCAGCAGGCCCCGGTTCACTGAAGCTTTCTTT
>-|-|TRBV11-1|TRBJ2-5
CASSLFRRGETQYF
TGTGCCAGCAGCTTATTCCGGCGCGGAGAGACCCAGTACTTC
>-|-|TRBV6-1|TRBJ2-7
CASSRTVQSYEQYF
TGTGCCAGCAGTAGGACAGTACAATCCTACGAGCAGTACTTC
>-|-|TRBV27|TRBJ2-1
CASSLWGSLSSYNEQFF
TGTGCCAGCAGTTTATGGGGTTCCCTTAGCTCCTACAATGAGCAGTTCTTC
>-|-|TRBV6-4|TRBJ2-2
CASSRGLGEELFF
TGTGCCAGCAGTCGGGGGTTGGGCGAGGAGCTGTTTTTT
>-|-|TRBV18|TRBJ1-3
CASSPPLGLRGSGNTIYF
TGTGCCAGCTCACCGCCCCTTGGACTGCGAGGCTCTGGAAACACCATATATTTT
>-|-|TRBV19|TRBJ2-2
CASSISRGAGELFF
TGTGCCAGTAGTATTTCTCGGGGCGCCGGGGAGCTGTTTTTT
>-|-|TRBV4-1|TRBJ1-2
CASRQGSRGNYGYTF
TGCGCCAGCAGACAGGGCTCAAGGGGAAACTATGGCTACACCTTC
>-|-|TRBV19|TRBJ2-7
CASSSRTASRSYEQYF
TGTGCCAGTAGTTCCCGGACAGCCTCTAGATCCTACGAGCAGTACTTC
>-|-|TRBV5-1|TRBJ1-1
CASGPGGGTEAFF
TGCGCCAGCGGCCCGGGGGGCGGAACTGAAGCTTTCTTT
>-|-|TRBV5-8|TRBJ2-5
CASSLGGQETQYF
TGTGCCAGCAGCTTGGGAGGGCAAGAGACCCAGTACTTC
>TRBD2|-|TRBV29-1|TRBJ2-1
CSVEDRGGGAVRGEQFF
TGCAGCGTTGAAGACAGGGGCGGGGGGGCCGTAAGAGGTGAGCAGTTCTTC
>-|-|TRBV19|TRBJ1-2
CASSTQFYGYTF
TGTGCCAGTAGTACCCAGTTTTATGGCTACACCTTC
>TRBD2|few|TRBV27|TRBJ2-7
CASSFGTSYEQYF
TGTGCCAGCAGTTTCGGGACTAGCTACGAGCAGTACTTC
>-|-|TRBV11-3|TRBJ2-7
CASSLTSSEQYF
TGTGCCAGCAGCTTGACATCCTCCGAGCAGTACTTC
>-|-|TRBV7-2|TRBJ2-3
CASSSRGVVPDTQYF
TGTGCCAGCAGCTCCAGGGGTGTTGTCCCAGATACGCAGTATTTT
>TRBD2|-|TRBV7-2|TRBJ2-4
CASSFSPSGGKNIQYF
TGTGCCAGCAGCTTTTCGCCTAGCGGGGGGAAGAACATTCAGTACTTC
>-|-|TRBV7-2|TRBJ1-1
CASSGRTLTEAFF
TGTGCCAGCAGCGGGAGGACCCTGACTGAAGCTTTCTTT
>-|once|TRBV19|TRBJ1-2
CASSIPRWGYTF
TGTGCCAGTAGTATCCCCCGTTGGGGCTACACCTTC
>-|-|TRBV14|TRBJ2-6
CASSPGMARSGANVLTF
TGTGCCAGCAGCCCAGGAATGGCGCGCTCTGGGGCCAACGTCCTGACTTTC
>-|-|TRBV2|TRBJ1-3
CASKLDSWGQAFSGNTIYF
TGTGCCAGCAAACTTGATTCTTGGGGCCAAGCCTTCTCTGGAAACACCATATATTTT
>TRBD1|-|TRBV10-3|TRBJ1-1
CAIRETGGKVSTENTEAFF
TGTGCCATCAGAGAGACAGGGGGGAAGGTATCTACGGAGAACACTGAAGCTTTCTTT
>-|-|TRBV19|TRBJ2-1
CASNKRSGYNEQFF
TGTGCCAGTAACAAAAGGTCGGGTTACAATGAGCAGTTCTTC
>-|few|TRBV9|TRBJ2-6
CASSVALTGANVLTF
TGTGCCAGCAGCGTAGCCCTCACCGGGGCCAACGTCCTGACTTTC
>-|-|TRBV29-1|TRBJ1-5
CSVVGGGGVDQPQHF
TGCAGCGTTGTGGGAGGAGGGGGGGTCGATCAGCCCCAGCATTTT
>-|once|TRBV28|TRBJ1-6
CASSESSPLHF
TGTGCCAGCAGTGAGAGCTCACCCCTCCACTTT
>TRBD2|-|TRBV7-2|TRBJ2-1
CASSSGLAGAVGEQFF
TGTGCCAGCAGCTCGGGACTAGCGGGGGCCGTAGGAGAGCAGTTCTTC
>-|-|TRBV7-6|TRBJ2-7
CASSRFAGDSYEQYF
TGTGCCAGCAGCCGCTTCGCAGGGGACTCCTACGAGCAGTACTTC
>TRBD1|-|TRBV4-3|TRBJ2-1
CASSLYRTGGSYNEQFF
TGCGCCAGCAGCCTATATAGGACAGGGGGCTCCTACAATGAGCAGTTCTTC
>-|-|TRBV5-4|TRBJ1-5
CASSLAGDNQPQHF
TGTGCCAGCAGCTTGGCAGGGGACAATCAGCCCCAGCATTTT
>TRBD1|-|TRBV7-9|TRBJ2-1
CASSSLTTGSSFGDEQFF
TGTGCCAGCAGCTCCCTTACGACAGGGAGTAGTTTTGGGGATGAGCAGTTCTTC
>TRBD1|-|TRBV5-8|TRBJ1-5
CASSGDRGGNQPQHF
TGTGCCAGCAGCGGGGACAGGGGAGGAAATCAGCCCCAGCATTTT
>-|-|TRBV28|TRBJ1-4
CASSLGSGGALEKLFF
TGTGCCAGCAGTTTAGGTTCCGGGGGCGCGTTGGAAAAACTGTTTTTT
>-|-|TRBV5-6|TRBJ2-7
CASSSLGTAFEEQYF
TGTGCCAGCAGCTCTTTGGGGACCGCTTTTGAAGAGCAGTACTTC